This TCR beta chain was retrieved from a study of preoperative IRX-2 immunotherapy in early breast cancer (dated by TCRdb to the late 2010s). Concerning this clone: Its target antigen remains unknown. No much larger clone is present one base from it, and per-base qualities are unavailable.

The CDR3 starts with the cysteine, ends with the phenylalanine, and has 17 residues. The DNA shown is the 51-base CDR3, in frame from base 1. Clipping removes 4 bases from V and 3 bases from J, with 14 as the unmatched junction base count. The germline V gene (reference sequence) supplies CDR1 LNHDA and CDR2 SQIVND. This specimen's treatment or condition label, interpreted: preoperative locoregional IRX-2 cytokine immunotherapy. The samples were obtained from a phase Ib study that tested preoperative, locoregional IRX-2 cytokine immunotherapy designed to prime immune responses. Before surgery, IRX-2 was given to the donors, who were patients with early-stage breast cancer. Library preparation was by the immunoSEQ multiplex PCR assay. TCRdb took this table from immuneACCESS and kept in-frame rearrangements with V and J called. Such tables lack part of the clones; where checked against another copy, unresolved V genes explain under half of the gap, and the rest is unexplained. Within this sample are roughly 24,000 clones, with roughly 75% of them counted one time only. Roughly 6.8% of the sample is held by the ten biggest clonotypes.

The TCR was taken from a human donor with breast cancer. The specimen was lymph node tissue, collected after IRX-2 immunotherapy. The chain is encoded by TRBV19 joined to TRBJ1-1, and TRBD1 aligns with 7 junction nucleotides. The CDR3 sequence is CASSKIQGIRTDTEAFF. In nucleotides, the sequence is TGTGCCAGTAGTAAGATACAGGGGATTCGAACTGACACTGAAGCTTTCTTT. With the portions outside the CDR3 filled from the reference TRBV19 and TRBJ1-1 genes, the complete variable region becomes DGGITQSPKYLFRKEGQNVTLSCEQNLNHDAMYWYRQDPGQGLRLIYYSQIVNDFQKGDIAEGYSVSREKKESFPLTVTSAQKNPTAFYLCASSKIQGIRTDTEAFFGQGTRLTVV.